The rows below give T cell receptor beta chains drawn from one sample of a study of blood T cell repertoires in COVID-19. Sequenced by immunoSEQ multiplex PCR; TCRdb stores in-frame clones only, minus some. This sample carries about 260,000 clones, about 88% of them seen once, and the ten largest clones take 4%. Sequencing used peripheral blood. These TCRs come from a man aged 60 to 69 who had recovered from COVID-19. The CDR3 runs from the conserved cysteine through the conserved F or W. D genes are given only for firm matches. Some rows mark clone size as missing; the rest say once, few, many or name a class of expanded clone.

clone_size j_call v_call d_call cdr3_aa cdr3_nt
few TRBJ2-2 TRBV21-1 - CASSKAVLAGGGAGELFF TGTGCCAGCAGCAAAGCGGTACTAGCGGGGGGTGGTGCCGGGGAGCTGTTTTTT
once TRBJ1-1 TRBV5-4 - CASSQHQQVNTEAFF TGTGCCAGCAGCCAACACCAACAGGTTAACACTGAAGCTTTCTTT
- TRBJ1-1 TRBV19 - CASSRERGIEAFF TGTGCCAGTAGTAGAGAAAGGGGGATTGAAGCTTTCTTT
- TRBJ2-7 TRBV10-3 - CAIMSTGTGVSYEQYF TGTGCCATCATGAGTACAGGAACAGGAGTTTCCTACGAGCAGTACTTC
- TRBJ1-6 TRBV3-1/TRBV3-2 TRBD1 CASSHLGTDNSPLHF TGTGCCAGCAGCCATTTGGGGACAGACAATTCACCCCTCCACTTT
- TRBJ1-4 TRBV19 TRBD1 CASTSGTASTNEKLFF TGTGCCAGTACCTCCGGGACAGCTTCAACTAATGAAAAACTGTTTTTT
- TRBJ1-4 TRBV14 - CASSENPRPGQAGEKLFF TGTGCCAGCAGCGAAAACCCAAGACCCGGCCAAGCGGGTGAAAAACTGTTTTTT
- TRBJ2-3 TRBV7-6 TRBD2 CASSLASGVTDTQYF TGTGCCAGCAGCTTAGCTAGCGGGGTTACAGATACGCAGTATTTT
- TRBJ1-2 TRBV19 - CASSIGAVGQGRYGYTF TGTGCCAGTAGTATAGGGGCAGTCGGGCAGGGCCGCTATGGCTACACCTTC
- TRBJ2-3 TRBV2 TRBD1 CASRLGQGVHDTQYF TGTGCCAGCAGACTCGGACAGGGGGTACACGATACGCAGTATTTT
- TRBJ1-5 TRBV19 - CASSISDRNNQPQHF TGTGCCAGTAGTATTTCTGACAGGAACAATCAGCCCCAGCATTTT
once TRBJ1-2 TRBV4-2 TRBD1 CASSHLQGNYGYTF TGTGCCAGCAGCCACCTACAGGGGAACTATGGCTACACCTTC
- TRBJ2-2 TRBV6-5 TRBD2 CASSLPGGRELFF TGTGCCAGCAGCTTACCGGGGGGTAGGGAGCTGTTTTTT
few TRBJ1-2 TRBV5-6 TRBD1 CASSSPGQGVSDGYTF TGTGCCAGCAGCTCCCCTGGACAGGGTGTAAGTGATGGCTACACCTTC
- TRBJ2-2 TRBV6-4 TRBD1 CASSDSGQGANTGELFF TGTGCCAGCAGTGACTCGGGACAGGGGGCAAACACCGGGGAGCTGTTTTTT
- TRBJ1-6 TRBV5-6 TRBD1 CASRSPGGLNSPLHF TGTGCCAGCAGATCCCCAGGGGGGCTGAATTCACCCCTCCACTTT
- TRBJ1-1 TRBV5-1 - CASSLVAALNTEAFF TGCGCCAGCAGCTTGGTAGCGGCCTTGAACACTGAAGCTTTCTTT
- TRBJ1-4 TRBV5-1 TRBD1 CASSPDRGGEKLFF TGCGCCAGCAGCCCGGACAGGGGAGGCGAAAAACTGTTTTTT
- TRBJ1-1 TRBV9 - CASSVGLGQGTEAFF TGTGCCAGCAGCGTAGGGCTGGGGCAGGGCACTGAAGCTTTCTTT
- TRBJ2-7 TRBV11-2 TRBD2 CASSPLRRGKEEQYF TGTGCCAGCAGCCCTTTACGGCGGGGGAAAGAAGAGCAGTACTTC
few TRBJ2-7 TRBV11-2 - CASSFGQWQYF TGTGCCAGCAGCTTCGGACAGTGGCAGTACTTC
- TRBJ1-1 TRBV18 TRBD1 CASSPLQGAGSTEAFF TGTGCCAGCTCGCCATTACAGGGGGCAGGTAGCACTGAAGCTTTCTTT
once TRBJ2-5 TRBV12-3/TRBV12-4 - CASQGGGETQYF TGTGCCAGCCAGGGGGGCGGAGAGACCCAGTACTTC
- TRBJ1-4 TRBV7-8 - CASSFLVGAANEKLFF TGTGCCAGCAGCTTTCTCGTGGGGGCGGCTAATGAAAAACTGTTTTTT
- TRBJ1-5 TRBV7-3 TRBD1 CASSPYRDREGQPQHF TGTGCCAGCAGCCCTTACCGGGACAGGGAAGGTCAGCCCCAGCATTTT
- TRBJ2-3 TRBV18 - CASSPGADTQYF TGTGCCAGCTCACCCGGTGCAGATACGCAGTATTTT
- TRBJ2-2 TRBV6-4 - CASSEYGEINTGELFF TGTGCCAGCAGTGAATACGGGGAAATTAACACCGGGGAGCTGTTTTTT
- TRBJ2-7 TRBV25-1 - CASSAWGGASSYEQYF TGTGCCAGCAGTGCATGGGGGGGGGCTTCCTCCTACGAGCAGTACTTC
- TRBJ2-1 TRBV9 TRBD1 CASSLYGTEPYNEQFF TGTGCCAGCAGCCTATACGGGACAGAGCCATACAATGAGCAGTTCTTC
once TRBJ2-6 TRBV24-1 - CATSDPTGSSSGANVLTF TGTGCCACCAGTGATCCAACCGGGTCCAGCTCTGGGGCCAACGTCCTGACTTTC
- TRBJ1-2 TRBV6-2/TRBV6-3 TRBD1 CASSTQGYGYTF TGTGCCAGCAGTACACAGGGGTATGGCTACACCTTC
- TRBJ1-2 TRBV2 TRBD1 CASSGGQGGNYGYTF TGTGCCAGCAGTGGAGGACAGGGTGGAAACTATGGCTACACCTTC
- TRBJ2-3 TRBV9 - CASSVGQGRGDTQYF TGTGCCAGCAGCGTAGGTCAGGGGAGGGGAGATACGCAGTATTTT
- TRBJ2-7 TRBV5-4 - CASSPRSLVPHEQYF TGTGCCAGCAGCCCTCGGTCCCTAGTTCCCCACGAGCAGTACTTC
- TRBJ1-2 TRBV19 TRBD1 CASTGQGVSYGYTF TGTGCCAGTACCGGACAGGGGGTCAGCTATGGCTACACCTTC
- TRBJ1-2 TRBV6-5 TRBD1 CASRAGDSNYGYTF TGTGCCAGCAGGGCAGGGGACAGCAACTATGGCTACACCTTC
- TRBJ2-3 TRBV10-2 TRBD2 CASRPLAGGTTDTQYF TGCGCCAGCAGACCCCTAGCGGGGGGGACCACAGATACGCAGTATTTT
- TRBJ1-3 TRBV7-8 - CASSFARESGNTIYF TGTGCCAGCAGCTTTGCAAGGGAGTCTGGAAACACCATATATTTT
few TRBJ1-1 TRBV4-1 - CASSQARRGEYTEAFF TGCGCCAGCAGCCAAGCCCGAAGGGGCGAATACACTGAAGCTTTCTTT
- TRBJ2-5 TRBV9 TRBD1 CASSPGQGVSGGETQYF TGTGCCAGCAGCCCGGGACAGGGGGTATCAGGAGGAGAGACCCAGTACTTC